This TCR beta chain was identified in a study of T cell responses to AZD1222 COVID-19 vaccine. Study findings and constraints: Clonal diversity was possibly underestimated; the donors were predominantly white British and more often female. Unmutated regions of variants are reportedly targeted by nearly half of spike-specific TCRs. There were vaccine-associated CD4 TCRs across spike, dominant at 160-218 and 743-854.

The CDR3 is 16 residues long. Germline CDR1 reads PRHDT; CDR2 reads FYEKMQ (reference sequence). After removal of 0 bases from V and 4 bases from J, the junction contained 6 bases not matched to a gene. The method was immunoSEQ multiplex PCR; TCRdb's version includes in-frame clones alone and lacks a portion of them. This sample has about 150,000 clones, with 89% found just once. This clone was seen once. Its target is unknown. Sequencing was performed on peripheral blood, taken 28 days after the second AZD1222 dose. The receptor comes from an adult who received the AZD1222 COVID-19 vaccine. This chain joins TRBV13 and TRBJ1-2; 9 bases match TRBD1. This CDR3 is CASSLGAGQGFYGYTF. Here the CDR3 DNA reads TGTGCCAGCAGCTTAGGGGCCGGACAGGGGTTCTATGGCTACACCTTC.